The clone carrying this T cell receptor beta chain was recorded at least ten times. Its antigen is currently unknown. Unique molecular identifiers were built into the TCRbeta library. TCRdb reprocessed the PCR reads via MiXCR and lists one record per CDR3 protein. Counted here are roughly 100,000 distinct CDR3 sequences, around 6.1% occurring once; the ten biggest clones make up about 6%. These data belong to a study of T-cell reconstitution after alpha-beta-depleted transplantation in children. The CDR3 has 11 amino acids. V lost 7 bases and J lost 5, with 10 bases in between. Germline assignment: CDR1 SQVTM and CDR2 ANQGSEA. General study points: Fresh T-cell production supplied most of the T-cell counts and diversity seen one year after transplant. Elevated TCRbeta diversity at day 60 was traced, in some patients, to surviving recipient T cells and thymic progenitors. About two months after transplant, alpha-beta T cells reportedly came from several hundred expanded graft clones.

This specimen was PBMCs, mostly from graft donor cells, taken 60 days after TCRalphabeta/CD19-depleted stem cell transplant. The TCR originated in a female patient between 2 and 15 years old who had a stem cell transplant for Fanconi anemia, so the T cells may come from the graft donor. The V and J genes are TRBV29-1 and TRBJ2-3; D is tentatively TRBD1 or TRBD2 (6 bases each). The CDR3 coding sequence is TGCAGCGCAAGGGGGGTAGATACGCAGTATTTT. Encoded protein: CSARGVDTQYF.